This TCR beta chain derives from a study of OX40 agonist ivuxolimab in advanced cancers. Study as a whole: Every patient in dose escalation had hepatocellular carcinoma, melanoma, renal cell or head and neck cancer.

TCRdb's copy holds only in-frame clones and misses some; the assay was immunoSEQ multiplex PCR. The table has 65,000 to 90,000 clones, approximately 85% seen once. A history of autoimmune disease or systemic immunosuppression excluded patients. Blood samples were obtained at baseline, cycle 4 day 1, and cycle 7 day 1. Study findings and constraints: Expanded clones were, on average, more numerous among CD8+ T cells than CD4+.

To note about this clone: Its specificity is not known.

This TCR came from an adult with an advanced solid tumor such as melanoma, head and neck, liver or kidney cancer. This specimen consisted of CD4+ or CD8+ T cells sorted from blood, obtained in a trial of the OX40 agonist ivuxolimab.

The CDR3 here is CASSQGQLTGELFF. The CDR3 DNA reads TGCGCCAGCAGCCAAGGGCAACTCACCGGGGAGCTGTTTTTT. The chain employs TRBV4-1 and TRBJ2-2; unclear D gene. The V gene's germline CDR1 is MGHRA and CDR2 YSYEKL. The CDR3 spans 14 residues. Trimming cost V 1 base and J 4 bases, with 7 bases left between them.